This T cell receptor beta chain was sequenced in a study of cytomegalovirus exposure and HLA in healthy donors. Study outcomes and limitations: The authors listed some 160 TCR beta chains as cytomegalovirus-associated. An assumption of roughly uniform sequencing depth across donors underlay the presence/absence analyses.

Concerning this clone: Its antigen is currently unknown.

This CDR3 spans 12 amino acids. In germline, CDR1 is ENHRY, CDR2 SYGVKD. The germline V and J ends were trimmed by 3 bases and 3 bases, with 6 bases remaining between them. PCR amplification relied on 60 Vbeta primers (plus 13 Jbeta primers). The method was immunoSEQ multiplex PCR; TCRdb's version includes in-frame clones alone and lacks a portion of them. There are over 130,000 clones in the sample; more than 65% occur only once, and under 8% lies in the top ten. Material: PBMCs. The sequence was obtained from a man in his fifties in good health and CMV-seropositive. The chain links TRBV10-3 to TRBJ2-7; D perhaps matches TRBD1 (5 bases). The CDR3 here is CAISDQGYEQYF. In nucleotides, the CDR3 is TGTGCCATCAGTGATCAGGGCTACGAGCAGTACTTC.